This T cell receptor (beta chain) emerged from a study of T cell changes during pregnancy in multiple sclerosis. The CDR3 is made up of 16 amino acids. The germline CDR1 and CDR2 sequences are SGDLS and YYNGEE. V dropped 3 bases and J dropped 0; count of bases not matched to a gene: 5. Repertoires were generated with immunoSEQ multiplex PCR, while TCRdb's copy carries only in-frame clones and drops some. The data show some 70,000 clones, with approximately 92% seen just once and roughly 3.3% held by the top ten. This rearrangement joins TRBV9 to TRBJ2-2, with TRBD1 matching over 7 bases. The TCR was taken from a female donor in good health, enrolled as a control in a pregnancy study. The sequencing used peripheral blood, collected after pregnancy. The CDR3 here is CASSETGTANTGELFF. CDR3 nucleotides: TGTGCCAGCAGCGAAACCGGGACAGCGAACACCGGGGAGCTGTTTTTT. Based on the CDR3 plus reference TRBV9 and TRBJ2-2, the full variable domain is DSGVTQTPKHLITATGQRVTLRCSPRSGDLSVYWYQQSLDQGLQFLIQYYNGEERAKGNILERFSAQQFPDLHSELNLSSLELGDSALYFCASSETGTANTGELFFGEGSRLTVL.